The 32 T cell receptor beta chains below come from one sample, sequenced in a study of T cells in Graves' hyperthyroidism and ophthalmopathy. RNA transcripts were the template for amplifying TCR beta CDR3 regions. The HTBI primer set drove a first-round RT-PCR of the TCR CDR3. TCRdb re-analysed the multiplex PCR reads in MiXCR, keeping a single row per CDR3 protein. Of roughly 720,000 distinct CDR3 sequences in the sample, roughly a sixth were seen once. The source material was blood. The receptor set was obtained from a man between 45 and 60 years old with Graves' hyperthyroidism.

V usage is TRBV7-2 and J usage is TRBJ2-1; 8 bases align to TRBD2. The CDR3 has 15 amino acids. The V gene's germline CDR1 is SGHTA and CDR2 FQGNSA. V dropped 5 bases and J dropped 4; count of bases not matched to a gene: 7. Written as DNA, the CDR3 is TGTGCCAGCAGCCTAGGACTAGCTCAATACAATGAGCAGTTCTTC. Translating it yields CASSLGLAQYNEQFF. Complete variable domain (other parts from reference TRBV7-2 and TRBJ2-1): GAGVSQSPSNKVTEKGKDVELRCDPISGHTALYWYRQSLGQGLEFLIYFQGNSAPDKSGLPSDRFSAERTGGSVSTLTIQRTQQEDSAVYLCASSLGLAQYNEQFFGPGTRLTVL.

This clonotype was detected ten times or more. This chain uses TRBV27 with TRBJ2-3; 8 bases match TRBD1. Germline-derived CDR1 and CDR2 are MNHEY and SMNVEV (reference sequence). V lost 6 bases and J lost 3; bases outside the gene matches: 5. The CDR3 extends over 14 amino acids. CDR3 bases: TGTGCCAGCAGGTGGACAGGGATAACAGATACGCAGTATTTT. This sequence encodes CASRWTGITDTQYF.

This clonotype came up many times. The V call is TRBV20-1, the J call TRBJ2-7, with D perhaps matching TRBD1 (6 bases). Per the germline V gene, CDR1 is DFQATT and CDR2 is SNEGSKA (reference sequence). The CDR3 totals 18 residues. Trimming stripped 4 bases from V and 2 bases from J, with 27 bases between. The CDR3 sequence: CSAKIPRDTRPITYEQYF. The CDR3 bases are TGCAGTGCTAAAATCCCCCGGGACACTCGACCGATTACCTACGAGCAGTACTTC.

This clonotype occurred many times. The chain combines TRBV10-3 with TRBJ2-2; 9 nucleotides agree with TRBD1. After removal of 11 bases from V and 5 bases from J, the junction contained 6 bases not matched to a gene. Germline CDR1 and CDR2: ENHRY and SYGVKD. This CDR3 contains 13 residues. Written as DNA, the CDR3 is TGTGCCGCAGGGACAGGGTTGACCGGGGAGCTGTTTTTT. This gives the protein CAAGTGLTGELFF.

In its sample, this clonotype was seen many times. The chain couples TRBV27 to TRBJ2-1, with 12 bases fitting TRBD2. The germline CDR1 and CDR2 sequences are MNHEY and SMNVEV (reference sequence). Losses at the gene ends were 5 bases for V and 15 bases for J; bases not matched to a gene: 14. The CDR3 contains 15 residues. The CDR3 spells CASSPTPSGRAWGFF. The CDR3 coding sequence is TGTGCCAGCAGTCCTACGCCTAGCGGGAGGGCCTGGGGGTTCTTC.

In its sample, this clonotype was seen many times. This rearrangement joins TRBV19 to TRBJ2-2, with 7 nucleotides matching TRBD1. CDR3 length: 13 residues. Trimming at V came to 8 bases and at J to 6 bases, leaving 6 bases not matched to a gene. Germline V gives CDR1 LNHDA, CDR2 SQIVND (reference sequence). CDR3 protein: CASDRDGSGELFF. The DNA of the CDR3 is TGTGCCAGTGACAGGGACGGCTCCGGGGAGCTGTTTTTT.

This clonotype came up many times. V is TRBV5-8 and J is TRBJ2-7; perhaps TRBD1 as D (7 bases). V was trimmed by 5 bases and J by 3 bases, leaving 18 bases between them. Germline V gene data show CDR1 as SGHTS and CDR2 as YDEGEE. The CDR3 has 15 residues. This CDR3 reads CASSPEGALGYEQYF. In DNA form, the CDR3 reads TGTGCCAGCAGTCCGGAGGGGGCCCTTGGCTACGAGCAGTACTTC.

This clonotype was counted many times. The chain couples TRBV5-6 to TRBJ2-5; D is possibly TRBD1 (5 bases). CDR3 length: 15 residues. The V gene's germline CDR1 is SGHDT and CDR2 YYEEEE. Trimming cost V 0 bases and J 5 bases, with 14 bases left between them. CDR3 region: CASSLAGPFLETQYF. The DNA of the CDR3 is TGTGCCAGCAGCTTGGCAGGGCCGTTTTTGGAGACCCAGTACTTC.

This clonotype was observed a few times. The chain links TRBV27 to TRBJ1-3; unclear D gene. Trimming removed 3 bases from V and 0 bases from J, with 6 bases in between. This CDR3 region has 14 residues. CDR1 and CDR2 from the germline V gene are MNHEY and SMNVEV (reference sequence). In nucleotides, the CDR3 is TGTGCCAGCAGTTTGTCCTTCTCTGGAAACACCATATATTTT. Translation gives CASSLSFSGNTIYF.

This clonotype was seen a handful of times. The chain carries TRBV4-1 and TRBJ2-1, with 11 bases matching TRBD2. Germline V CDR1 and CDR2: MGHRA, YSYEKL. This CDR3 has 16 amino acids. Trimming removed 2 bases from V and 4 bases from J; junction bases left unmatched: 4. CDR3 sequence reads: CASSQTGLAAYNEQFF. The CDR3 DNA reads TGCGCCAGCAGCCAAACGGGACTAGCGGCATACAATGAGCAGTTCTTC.

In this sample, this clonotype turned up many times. CDR3 coding DNA: TGTGCCAGCAGCCTGGCTAGCGGGAGCGATGAGCAGTTCTTC. Protein product: CASSLASGSDEQFF. The J gene is TRBJ2-1, the V gene TRBV2; 10 positions match TRBD2. V lost 6 bases and J lost 8; bases outside the gene matches: 7. From germline, CDR1 is SNHLY and CDR2 FYNNEI. The CDR3 contains 14 residues.

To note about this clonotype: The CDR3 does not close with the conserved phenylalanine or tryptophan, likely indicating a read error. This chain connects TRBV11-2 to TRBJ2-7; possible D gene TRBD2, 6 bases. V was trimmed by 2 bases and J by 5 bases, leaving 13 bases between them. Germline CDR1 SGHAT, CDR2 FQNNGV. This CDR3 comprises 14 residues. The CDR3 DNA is TGTGCCAGCAGCTTATTGGAGGGGATCAACGAGCAGTACTTA. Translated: CASSLLEGINEQYL.

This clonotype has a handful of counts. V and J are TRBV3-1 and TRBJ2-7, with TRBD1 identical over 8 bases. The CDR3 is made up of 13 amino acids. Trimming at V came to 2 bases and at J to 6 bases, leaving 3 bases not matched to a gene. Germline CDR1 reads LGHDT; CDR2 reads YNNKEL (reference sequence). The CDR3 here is CASSQRQGSEQYF. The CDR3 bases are TGTGCCAGCAGCCAAAGACAGGGGAGCGAGCAGTACTTC.

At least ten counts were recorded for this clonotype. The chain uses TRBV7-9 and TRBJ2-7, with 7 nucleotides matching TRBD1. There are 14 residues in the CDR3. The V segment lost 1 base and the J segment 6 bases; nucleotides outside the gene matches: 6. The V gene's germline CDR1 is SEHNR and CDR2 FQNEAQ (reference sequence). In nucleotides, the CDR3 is TGTGCCAGCAGCTTAGAACAGGGGAAGGGCGAGCAGTACTTC. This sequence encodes CASSLEQGKGEQYF.

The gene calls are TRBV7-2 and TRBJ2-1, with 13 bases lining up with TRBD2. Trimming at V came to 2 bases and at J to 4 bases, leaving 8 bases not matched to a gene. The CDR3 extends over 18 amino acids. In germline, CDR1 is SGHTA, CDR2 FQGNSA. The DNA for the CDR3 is TGTGCCAGCAGCTTACGGACTAGCGGGAGAAAACAATACAATGAGCAGTTCTTC. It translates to CASSLRTSGRKQYNEQFF.

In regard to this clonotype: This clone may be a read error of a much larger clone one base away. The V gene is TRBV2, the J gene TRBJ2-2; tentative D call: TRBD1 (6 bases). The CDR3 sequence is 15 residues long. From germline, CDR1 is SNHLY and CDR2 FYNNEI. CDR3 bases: TGTGACAGCAGTGAAGACAGGTTGGACACCGGGGAGCTGTTTTTT. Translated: CDSSEDRLDTGELFF.

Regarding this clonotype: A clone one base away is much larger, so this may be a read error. CDR3 amino acids: CASSLLTGPDQETQYF. CDR3 coding DNA: TGTGCCAGCAGTTTATTGACAGGGCCCGACCAAGAGACCCAGTACTTC. This chain links TRBV28 with TRBJ2-5, with TRBD1 matching 7 bases. After removal of 1 base from V and 0 bases from J, the junction contained 5 bases not matched to a gene. From germline, CDR1 is MDHEN and CDR2 SYDVKM. CDR3 length: 16 residues.

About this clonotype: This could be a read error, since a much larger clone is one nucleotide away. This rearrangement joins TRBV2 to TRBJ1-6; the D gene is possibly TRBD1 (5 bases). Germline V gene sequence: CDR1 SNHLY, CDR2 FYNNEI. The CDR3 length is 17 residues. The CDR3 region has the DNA TGTGCCGGCAGTGTTGTGACAGCTTTCTCCTATAATTCACCCCTCCACTTT. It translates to CAGSVVTAFSYNSPLHF.

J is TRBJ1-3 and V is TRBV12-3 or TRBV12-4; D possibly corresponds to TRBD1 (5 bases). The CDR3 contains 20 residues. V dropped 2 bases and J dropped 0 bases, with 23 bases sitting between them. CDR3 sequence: CASSLSRGLGYYDSGNTIYF. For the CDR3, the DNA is TGTGCCAGCAGTTTATCTCGGGGCCTAGGCTACTACGACTCTGGAAACACCATATATTTT.

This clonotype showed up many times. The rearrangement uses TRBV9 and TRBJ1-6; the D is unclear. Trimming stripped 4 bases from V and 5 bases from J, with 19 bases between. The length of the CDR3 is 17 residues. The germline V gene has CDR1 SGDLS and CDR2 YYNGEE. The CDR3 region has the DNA TGTGCCAGCAGCCCTCATCCCCCGGACGGAGATAATTCACCCCTCCACTTT. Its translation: CASSPHPPDGDNSPLHF.

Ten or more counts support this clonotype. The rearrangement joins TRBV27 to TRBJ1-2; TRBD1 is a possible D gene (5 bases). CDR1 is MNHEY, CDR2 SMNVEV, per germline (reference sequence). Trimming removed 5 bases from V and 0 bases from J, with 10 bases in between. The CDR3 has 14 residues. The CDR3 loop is CASSEQEANYGYTF. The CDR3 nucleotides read TGTGCCAGCAGTGAACAGGAGGCTAACTATGGCTACACCTTC.

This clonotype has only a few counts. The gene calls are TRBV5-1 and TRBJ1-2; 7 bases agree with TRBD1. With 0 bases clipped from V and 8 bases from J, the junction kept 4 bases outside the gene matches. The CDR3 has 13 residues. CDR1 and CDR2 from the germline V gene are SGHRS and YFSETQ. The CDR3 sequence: CASSLGQDRGYTF. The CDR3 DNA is TGCGCCAGCAGCTTGGGCCAGGACAGGGGCTACACCTTC.

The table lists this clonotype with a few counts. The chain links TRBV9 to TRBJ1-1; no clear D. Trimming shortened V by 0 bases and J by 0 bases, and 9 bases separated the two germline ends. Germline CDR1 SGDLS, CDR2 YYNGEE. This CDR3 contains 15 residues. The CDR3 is CASSVEPAMNTEAFF. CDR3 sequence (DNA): TGTGCCAGCAGCGTAGAGCCAGCCATGAACACTGAAGCTTTCTTT.

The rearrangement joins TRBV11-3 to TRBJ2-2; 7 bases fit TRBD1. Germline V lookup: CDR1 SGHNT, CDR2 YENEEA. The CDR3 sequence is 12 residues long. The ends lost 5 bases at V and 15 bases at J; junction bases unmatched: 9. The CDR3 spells CASSTRQGRVFF. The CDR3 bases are TGTGCCAGCAGCACCCGACAGGGTAGGGTGTTTTTT. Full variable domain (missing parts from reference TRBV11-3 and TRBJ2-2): EAGVVQSPRYKIIEKKQPVAFWCNPISGHNTLYWYLQNLGQGPELLIRYENEEAVDDSQLPKDRFSAERLKGVDSTLKIQPAELGDSAVYLCASSTRQGRVFFGEGSRLTVL.

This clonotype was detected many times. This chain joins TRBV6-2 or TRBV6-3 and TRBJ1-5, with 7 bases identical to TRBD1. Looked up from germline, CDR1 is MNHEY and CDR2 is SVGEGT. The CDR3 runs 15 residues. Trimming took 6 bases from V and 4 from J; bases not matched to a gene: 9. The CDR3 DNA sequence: TGTGCCAGCAGAGCCGACGGGACAGTAAATCAGCCCCAGCATTTT. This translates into CASRADGTVNQPQHF.

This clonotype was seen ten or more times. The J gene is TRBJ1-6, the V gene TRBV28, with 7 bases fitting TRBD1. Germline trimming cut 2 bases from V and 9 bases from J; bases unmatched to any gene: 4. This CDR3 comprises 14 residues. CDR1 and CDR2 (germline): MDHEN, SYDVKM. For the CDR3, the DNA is TGTGCCAGCAGTTTAGAGGGGGCGGTTTCACCCCTCCACTTT. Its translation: CASSLEGAVSPLHF.

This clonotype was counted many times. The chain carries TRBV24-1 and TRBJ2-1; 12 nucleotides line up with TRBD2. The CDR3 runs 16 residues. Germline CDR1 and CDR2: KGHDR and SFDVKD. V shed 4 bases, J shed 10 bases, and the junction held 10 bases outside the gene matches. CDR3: CATSDRTSGRFVEQFF. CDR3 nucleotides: TGTGCCACCAGTGACCGTACTAGCGGGAGGTTTGTGGAGCAGTTCTTC.

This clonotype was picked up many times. For the CDR3, the DNA is TGCAGTGCTAGAGGGTCCCCGGGACAGGGGGTTTATGAAAAACTGTTTTTT. Its protein is CSARGSPGQGVYEKLFF. V usage is TRBV20-1 and J usage is TRBJ1-4; 11 bases fit TRBD1. After removal of 1 base from V and 6 bases from J, the junction contained 10 bases not matched to a gene. The CDR3 length is 17 residues. Germline V lookup: CDR1 DFQATT, CDR2 SNEGSKA (reference sequence).

The CDR3 region has the DNA TGTGCCAGCCGATATATAAACCTTCCCTACGAGCAGTACTTC. Its translation is CASRYINLPYEQYF. The rearrangement links TRBV28 to TRBJ2-7; no definite D call. The V end lost 8 bases, the J end lost 2 bases, and 16 bases lay between the germline ends. Per the germline V gene, CDR1 is MDHEN and CDR2 is SYDVKM. This CDR3 contains 14 residues. Full variable domain (outside the CDR3, taken from reference TRBV28 and TRBJ2-7): DVKVTQSSRYLVKRTGEKVFLECVQDMDHENMFWYRQDPGLGLRLIYFSYDVKMKEKGDIPEGYSVSREKKERFSLILESASTNQTSMYLCASRYINLPYEQYFGPGTRLTVT.

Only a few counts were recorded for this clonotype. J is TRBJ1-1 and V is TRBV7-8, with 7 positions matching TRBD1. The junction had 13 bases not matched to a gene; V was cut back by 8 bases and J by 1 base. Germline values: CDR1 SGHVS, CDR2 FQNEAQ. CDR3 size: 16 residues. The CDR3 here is CASGILSGGENTEAFF. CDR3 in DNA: TGTGCCAGCGGCATCTTATCAGGGGGAGAGAACACTGAAGCTTTCTTT.

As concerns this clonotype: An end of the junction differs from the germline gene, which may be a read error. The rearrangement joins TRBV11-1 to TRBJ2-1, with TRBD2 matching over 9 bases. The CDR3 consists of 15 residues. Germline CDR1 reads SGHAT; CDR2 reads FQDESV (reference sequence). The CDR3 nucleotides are TGTGCCGGCAGCTTAGGCGGGAGGGTGGCGGATGAGCAGTTCTTC. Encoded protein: CAGSLGGRVADEQFF. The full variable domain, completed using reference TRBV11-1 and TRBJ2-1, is EAEVAQSPRYKITEKSQAVAFWCDPISGHATLYWYRQILGQGPELLVQFQDESVVDDSQLPKDRFSAERLKGVDSTLKIQPAELGDSAMYLCAGSLGGRVADEQFFGPGTRLTVL.

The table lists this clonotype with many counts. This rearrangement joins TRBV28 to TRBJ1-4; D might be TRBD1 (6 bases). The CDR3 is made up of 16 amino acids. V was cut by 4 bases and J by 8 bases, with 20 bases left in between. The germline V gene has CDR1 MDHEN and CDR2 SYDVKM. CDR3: CASSSPQGWSIEKLFF. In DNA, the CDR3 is TGTGCCAGCAGTTCCCCACAGGGCTGGAGTATAGAAAAACTGTTTTTT.